This TCR beta chain stems from a study of human T cells and chemical hapten exposure (dated by TCRdb to the early 2020s). Regarding the complete study: For sensitization, 2% DPC in acetone was applied to a roughly 2 cm by roughly 2 cm area of upper inner arm skin. Throughout the study period of roughly 24 weeks, patients also received therapeutic DPC doses to the scalp every week. Most of the patients in the cohort were female, and the cohort covered alopecia areata with under or over 50% scalp involvement, alopecia totalis and alopecia universalis. Patch testing was performed on the upper back with Finn chambers containing 0.01% DPC, and the patch tests were scored after 6 days according to International Contact Dermatitis Research Group standards. For TCR sequencing, blood came from 25 to 30 alopecia patients at anywhere from one to four time points (pre-sensitization, 2, 6 and 24 weeks). This study followed changes in the peripheral blood TCR repertoire in vivo during primary and secondary sensitization of alopecia patients to the hapten diphenylcyclopropenone (DPC). Libraries were combined into a pool for sequencing, and differences in TCR yield between samples came mainly from small differences in library volumes within the pool. Blood was sampled from patients pre-sensitization (week 0) and at 2, 6 and about 24 weeks after DPC sensitization. Beyond this particular receptor, the publication reports: Compared with pre-sensitization or healthy control sets, expanded TCRs formed significantly more large CDR3 similarity clusters, which is consistent with antigen-driven responses. Alopecia, a presumed autoimmune disease, was present in all patients, so the immune response of the patients might differ from that of healthy individuals. Repeated subsampling changed both the strength of the expansion versus patch-test correlation and the threshold at which that correlation became significant. DPC sensitization did not change the number of TCRs with a frequency above 1 in 1000, and there was no evidence of changes in global repertoire structure. Patch test score was positively correlated with the number of PT1 expanded TCRs, with significance at thresholds 8, 16 and 32 but not at 4.

For this clonotype: There is no known antigen for this receptor. At one boundary the junction diverges from the germline segment, which might be a read error.

Reading the label with the study, this specimen's time point is: patch test 2, 6 weeks after DPC sensitization. The treatment or condition label on this specimen signifies: therapeutic diphenylcyclopropenone sensitization with weekly scalp DPC. Blood at each patch-test visit was drawn before the patch test was applied. Eligible patients were aged 18 to 70, diagnosed with alopecia, deemed suitable for DPC therapy, and excluded if pregnant. Unfractionated whole blood was collected in Tempus Blood RNA tubes, and total RNA was extracted from that blood. From its cysteine to its phenylalanine, the CDR3 spans 14 amino acids. Of the read, only the CDR3 DNA is kept; its 42 bases are in frame from base 1. CDR1 and CDR2 are read off the germline V gene as LGHNA and YSLEER. Library construction relied on RACE. TCRdb shows the sequencer as NextSeq 500. During library preparation, unique molecular identifiers were attached to individual cDNA molecules so that TCRs could be counted quantitatively and reproducibly. For every blood RNA sample, sequencing covered both the TCR alpha and TCR beta chains. The original methods were these. A median of roughly 100,000 TCRs per sample was observed, with a range of roughly 20,000 to 750,000. The Decombinator software suite was used to annotate V, J and CDR3 in the TCR reads. For PS versus PT1 abundance plots, all samples were subsampled to the same number of TCRs (28,000). Expanded TCRs were defined as absent before sensitization and observed at least eight times at the 2-week time point. TCRdb trimmed the raw reads at Q25, called clones with MiXCR and kept productive beta chains. All rows with the same CDR3 protein become a single entry with the most common DNA and genes. These V and J calls rely on TCRdb rather than the paper's analysis. The sample data list 95,000 or so distinct CDR3 sequences, and approximately 10% of these were observed just once. Clones ranked in the top ten supply 2.5% to 4% of the sample.

The sequence is built from TRBV4-3 and TRBJ1-2; D gene: possibly TRBD1, on 5 matching bases. The sample consisted of whole blood, taken in connection with sensitization to the hapten diphenylcyclopropenone (DPC). This TCR was sampled from a woman aged 40 to 49 with alopecia areata. Some clones in this sample may be carry-over from other donors' samples. CDR3 reads: CASSQGDVLYGHTF. The DNA is TGCGCCAGCAGCCAAGGGGACGTCCTCTATGGCCACACCTTC.